This T cell receptor beta chain was observed in a study of CD8 T cells in Susac syndrome (dated by TCRdb to the late 2010s). Regarding the research as a whole: Of the Susac syndrome patients who were sequenced, roughly 6 had clinically active disease and eight or nine were in clinical remission. At blood withdrawal, Susac syndrome patients were therapy-naive, treated with corticosteroids (with IVIg additionally given to some), or treated with IVIg alone. Whether CD8+ T cell activation and differentiation in Susac syndrome was antigen driven was tested using repertoire sequencing.

High-throughput TCR beta sequencing profiled peripheral blood CD8+ and CD4+ T cells from healthy donors, Susac syndrome patients and multiple sclerosis patients. Recently defined diagnostic criteria for definite or probable disease were met by the Susac syndrome patients. Bulk CD8+ and CD4+ T cells were purified magnetically by negative isolation, whereas CD8+ TEMRA cells were enriched by FACS. Blood was drawn into EDTA tubes, processed within 24 hours, and PBMCs were isolated by density gradient centrifugation. PBMCs intended for TCR sequencing were cryopreserved in liquid nitrogen and were subsequently thawed in a 37 degrees C water bath. The sorted or isolated CD4+, CD8+ and CD8+ TEMRA cells reached a purity of at least 90%. RNA was extracted with the RNeasy kit and roughly 0.5 to 1 ug was reverse transcribed using random hexamers. The immunoSEQ multiplex PCR assay, which covers 54 Vbeta and 13 Jbeta segments, was used to amplify TCR beta CDR3 regions. To correct PCR amplification bias, a synthetic template baseline was used for both primer optimization and computational correction. Regarding the original processing steps: Reads were annotated to V, D and J genes according to IMGT and were analyzed with immunoSEQ Analyzer, with only productive sequences retained. Clonality was computed as one minus Shannon entropy normalized by log2 of the number of productive unique sequences. Public and private clones were assessed among the 100 most prevalent clones of each patient and control. Clones were defined as Susac-specific if absent from the healthy and MS cohorts, from 1052 published viral clones and from other ImmuneACCESS disease sequences. The public reads were run again by TCRdb, first through fastp at Q25 and then through MiXCR, and only productive beta chains were kept. Rows are combined by CDR3 protein, so each entry shows the most common genes and DNA. V and J calls and clone size were set by TCRdb, not the authors. This sample has tens of thousands of distinct CDR3 sequences in its table, and about 95% of those were observed once. The top ten clones comprise roughly 0.3% of the sample.

Comments on this clonotype: Its recognized antigen is unknown. No base quality values were provided; no much bigger clone lies one nucleotide off.

Results the study describes overall, beyond this receptor: The CD4+ T cell repertoire of patients with Susac syndrome showed no detectable clonal expansion. The TCR sequencing and HLA analysis was acknowledged to have included a relatively small number of individuals.

Via the germline V gene, CDR1 is SQVTM and CDR2 ANQGSEA. Including the terminal cysteine and phenylalanine, the CDR3 comprises 8 residues. The entry retains the CDR3 DNA only, 24 bases that are in frame from base 1. V and J are truncated by 7 bases and 8 bases respectively, leaving an intervening sequence of 5 bases. Sequenced input: CD4+ T cells from PBMCs. The clonotype comes from a human donor with Susac syndrome. Recombination connected TRBV29-1 to TRBJ1-2; no D gene is confidently identified. The DNA sequence is TGCAGCGGAGGAGGCTACACCTTC. Translation gives CSGGGYTF.